The 14 T cell receptor beta chains listed next were all sequenced from one sample in a study of blood T cell repertoires in COVID-19. The table came from immunoSEQ multiplex PCR; TCRdb's copy has only in-frame clones and leaves some out. The sample has about 76,000 clones, approximately 83% seen once. What was sequenced was peripheral blood. The receptors originated from a man older than 75 with acute or convalescent COVID-19.

The chain couples TRBV7-9 to TRBJ1-3, with unresolved D. There are 14 residues in the CDR3. Looked up from germline, CDR1 is SEHNR and CDR2 is FQNEAQ (reference sequence). Trimming cost V 1 base and J 0 bases, with 4 bases left between them. The CDR3 protein is CASSLGVSGNTIYF. The CDR3 region has the DNA TGTGCCAGCAGCTTAGGAGTCTCTGGAAACACCATATATTTT.

Concerning this clone: At one end, the junction sequence differs from germline, possibly due to a read error. The gene calls are TRBV9 and TRBJ2-3; D is unclear. The V gene's germline CDR1 is SGDLS and CDR2 YYNGEE. This CDR3 has 15 residues. CDR3 bases: TGTGCCAGCAGCGAAACCCTAGATAGCATAGATACGCAGTATTTT. Translation gives CASSETLDSIDTQYF.

The rearrangement uses TRBV24-1 and TRBJ1-3, with TRBD1 as a possible D gene (5 bases). Germline V gene sequence: CDR1 KGHDR, CDR2 SFDVKD. V was trimmed by 4 bases and J by 1 base, leaving 10 bases between them. The CDR3 length is 15 residues. CDR3 residues: CATSEGAISGNTIYF. CDR3 DNA: TGTGCCACCAGTGAAGGGGCGATATCTGGAAACACCATATATTTT.

The chain combines TRBV6-1 with TRBJ1-2, with TRBD1 as a possible D gene (6 bases). The CDR3 has 14 amino acids. Trimming removed 3 bases from V and 4 bases from J, with 12 bases in between. The germline V gene has CDR1 MNHNS and CDR2 SASEGT. As DNA, the CDR3 is TGTGCCAGCAGTGAGACGACAGGCCCCTATGGCTACACCTTC. It specifies CASSETTGPYGYTF.

The chain has TRBV7-2 and TRBJ1-5, with D possibly TRBD1 on 6 matching bases. Germline lookup yields CDR1 SGHTA and CDR2 FQGNSA. Trimming took off 4 bases at V and 7 bases at J, with 17 bases between the two ends. The CDR3 runs 15 residues. The CDR3 bases are TGTGCCAGCAGCTCATCCCAACAGGGAGGGCAGCCCCAGCATTTT. Its translation: CASSSSQQGGQPQHF. The complete variable domain, with remaining parts taken from reference TRBV7-2 and TRBJ1-5, reads GAGVSQSPSNKVTEKGKDVELRCDPISGHTALYWYRQSLGQGLEFLIYFQGNSAPDKSGLPSDRFSAERTGGSVSTLTIQRTQQEDSAVYLCASSSSQQGGQPQHFGDGTRLSIL.

The V and J genes are TRBV5-1 and TRBJ2-1; TRBD1 agrees at 8 bases. V lost 3 bases, J lost 3 bases, and 2 bases stayed unmatched. Germline CDR1 SGHRS, CDR2 YFSETQ. CDR3 size: 14 residues. CDR3 region: CASSSGQGYNEQFF. Written as DNA, the CDR3 is TGCGCCAGCAGCTCAGGACAGGGCTACAATGAGCAGTTCTTC.

The chain joins TRBV7-9 to TRBJ1-1; TRBD1 might be the D (6 bases). The CDR3 has 16 amino acids. The V gene's germline CDR1 is SEHNR and CDR2 FQNEAQ (reference sequence). Trimming cost V 5 bases and J 4 bases, with 20 bases left between them. CDR3 loop: CASSQPGHHLGTEAFF. CDR3 DNA: TGTGCCAGCAGCCAGCCGGGACACCATCTCGGCACTGAAGCTTTCTTT.

The chain carries TRBV4-3 and TRBJ1-5, with a tentative D call TRBD1 (5 bases). Per the germline V gene, CDR1 is LGHNA and CDR2 is YSLEER. The V end lost 0 bases, the J end lost 6 bases, and 9 bases lay between the germline ends. The CDR3 has 14 residues. CDR3 DNA sequence: TGCGCCAGCAGCCAAGATTGGGGCATTCAGCCCCAGCATTTT. This encodes CASSQDWGIQPQHF.

J is TRBJ1-1 and V is TRBV10-3; no firm D call. The V end lost 4 bases, the J end lost 8 bases, and 17 bases lay between the germline ends. This CDR3 spans 14 amino acids. The V gene's germline CDR1 is ENHRY and CDR2 SYGVKD. CDR3 nucleotides: TGTGCCATCAGTGGATCCCCCCTCGAGAGAGAAGCTTTCTTT. It specifies CAISGSPLEREAFF.

V is TRBV28 and J is TRBJ1-5; TRBD1 aligns across 11 bases. This CDR3 contains 20 residues. V shed 7 bases and J 0 bases; nucleotides not matched to a gene: 17. Germline V lookup: CDR1 MDHEN, CDR2 SYDVKM. CDR3 sequence reads: CASNYVAGRDRGDSNQPQHF. CDR3 coding DNA: TGTGCCAGCAATTATGTGGCGGGCCGGGACAGGGGGGATAGCAATCAGCCCCAGCATTTT.

The V call is TRBV12-5, the J call TRBJ2-3, with D unclear. V was cut by 3 bases and J by 4 bases, with 5 bases left in between. CDR1 is LGHNT and CDR2 is FRNRAP in the germline V gene. The CDR3 loop spans 12 amino acids. The CDR3 DNA follows: TGTGCTAGTGGTTTAGGAGCAGATACGCAGTATTTT. As protein: CASGLGADTQYF.

This chain uses TRBV7-9 with TRBJ2-2; TRBD2 agrees at 7 bases. V was clipped by 3 bases and J by 1 base; unmatched bases: 5. The CDR3 loop spans 16 amino acids. The germline V gene encodes CDR1 SEHNR and CDR2 FQNEAQ (reference sequence). As DNA, the CDR3 is TGTGCCAGCAGCTTTCTAACTAGCGTGAACACCGGGGAGCTGTTTTTT. Translation: CASSFLTSVNTGELFF.

The chain combines TRBV6-4 with TRBJ1-2, with TRBD1 as a possible D gene (5 bases). CDR3 size: 13 residues. CDR1 MRHNA and CDR2 SNTAGT come from the germline V gene. Deletions cut 5 bases from V and 6 bases from J, with 13 bases between. Here the CDR3 DNA reads TGTGCCAGCAGTTCTCCTGGGGGGAATGGCTACACCTTC. Protein sequence: CASSSPGGNGYTF.

This clone was found once. This sequence joins TRBV4-3 and TRBJ2-1; 13 bases agree with TRBD2. The germline gives CDR1 LGHNA, CDR2 YSLEER. V lost 4 bases to trimming and J lost 6 bases; unmatched junction nucleotides: 6. The CDR3 length is 16 residues. The CDR3 protein is CASSRQLAGGSNEQFF. The CDR3 DNA sequence: TGCGCCAGCAGCCGTCAACTAGCGGGAGGGAGCAATGAGCAGTTCTTC.